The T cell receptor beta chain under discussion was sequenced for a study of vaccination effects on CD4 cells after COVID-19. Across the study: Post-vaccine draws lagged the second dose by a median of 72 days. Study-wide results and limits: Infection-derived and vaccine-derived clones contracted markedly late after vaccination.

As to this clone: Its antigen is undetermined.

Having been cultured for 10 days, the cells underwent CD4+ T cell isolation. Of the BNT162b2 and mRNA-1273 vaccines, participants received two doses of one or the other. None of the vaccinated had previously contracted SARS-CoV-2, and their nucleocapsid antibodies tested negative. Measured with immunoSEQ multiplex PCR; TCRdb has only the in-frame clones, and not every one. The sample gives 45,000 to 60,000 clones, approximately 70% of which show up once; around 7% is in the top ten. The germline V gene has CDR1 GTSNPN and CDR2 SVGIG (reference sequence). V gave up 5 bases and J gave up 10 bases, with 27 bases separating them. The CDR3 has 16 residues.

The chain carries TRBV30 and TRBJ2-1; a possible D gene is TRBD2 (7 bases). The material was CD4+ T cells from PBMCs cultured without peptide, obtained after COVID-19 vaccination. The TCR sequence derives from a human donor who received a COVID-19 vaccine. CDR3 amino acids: CAWERGGAFTGGEQFF. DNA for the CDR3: TGTGCCTGGGAGAGGGGGGGGGCCTTTACTGGTGGAGAGCAGTTCTTC.